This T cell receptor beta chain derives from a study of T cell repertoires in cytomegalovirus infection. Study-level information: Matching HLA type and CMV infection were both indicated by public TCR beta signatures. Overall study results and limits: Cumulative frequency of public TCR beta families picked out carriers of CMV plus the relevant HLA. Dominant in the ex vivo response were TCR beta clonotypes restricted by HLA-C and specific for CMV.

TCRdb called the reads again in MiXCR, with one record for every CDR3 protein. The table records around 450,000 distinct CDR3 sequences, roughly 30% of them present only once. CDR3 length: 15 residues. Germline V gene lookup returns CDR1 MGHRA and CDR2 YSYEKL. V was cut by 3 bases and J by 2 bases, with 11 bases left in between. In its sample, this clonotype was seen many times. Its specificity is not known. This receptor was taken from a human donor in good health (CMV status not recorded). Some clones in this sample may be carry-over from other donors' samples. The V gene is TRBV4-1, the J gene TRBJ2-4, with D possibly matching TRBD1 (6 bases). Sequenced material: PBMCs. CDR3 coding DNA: TGCGCCAGCAGCCACGGACAGATCACCAAAAACATTCAGTACTTC. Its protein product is CASSHGQITKNIQYF.